The next 9 T cell receptor beta chains were all read from a single sample in a study of neurological immune-mediated disorders. TCRdb redid the calling of the 5' RACE reads with MiXCR, one entry per CDR3 protein. The data contain over 65,000 distinct CDR3 sequences, approximately 9.4% of them seen just once; the ten biggest clones take up 1.7%. The sequenced sample was PBMCs. All receptors come from a middle-aged man in good health.

There are many counts of this clonotype. The rearrangement uses TRBV6-6 and TRBJ2-7; 11 nucleotides align to TRBD1. The CDR3 consists of 15 residues. Unmatched junction bases numbered 0, after V lost 1 base and J lost 1 base. The germline V gene encodes CDR1 MNHNY and CDR2 SVGAGI (reference sequence). In DNA form, the CDR3 reads TGTGCCAGCAGTTACTGGGACAGGGGGTCCTACGAGCAGTACTTC. Protein product: CASSYWDRGSYEQYF.

The chain has TRBV12-3 or TRBV12-4 and TRBJ2-6; TRBD1 might be the D (5 bases). V was trimmed by 5 bases and J by 0 bases, leaving 11 bases between them. The CDR3 length is 16 residues. The CDR3 protein is CASSPGQFSGANVLTF. As DNA, the CDR3 is TGTGCCAGCAGTCCTGGACAATTCTCTGGGGCCAACGTCCTGACTTTC.

Ten or more counts support this clonotype. This chain connects TRBV4-1 to TRBJ2-5; possible D gene TRBD2, 6 bases. In germline, CDR1 is MGHRA, CDR2 YSYEKL. The CDR3 runs to 13 residues. With 0 bases removed from V and 4 bases from J, the gap between germline ends came to 6 bases. CDR3 nucleotide sequence: TGCGCCAGCAGCCAAGACGGGGGAGAGACCCAGTACTTC. As protein: CASSQDGGETQYF.

This clonotype occurred many times. The chain carries TRBV5-1 and TRBJ2-5, with TRBD1 matching 7 bases. Germline V gene sequence: CDR1 SGHRS, CDR2 YFSETQ. Trimming removed 3 bases from V and 0 bases from J; junction bases left unmatched: 8. This CDR3 has 16 amino acids. In DNA form, the CDR3 reads TGCGCCAGCAGCTCCTGGGCAGGGGGTTACCAAGAGACCCAGTACTTC. It codes for CASSSWAGGYQETQYF.

This clonotype came up many times. The chain employs TRBV27 and TRBJ2-7; 7 nucleotides line up with TRBD2. Germline V gene lookup returns CDR1 MNHEY and CDR2 SMNVEV (reference sequence). V shed 0 bases, J shed 4 bases, and the junction held 3 bases outside the gene matches. There are 14 residues in the CDR3. The CDR3: CASSLSRGSYEQYF. The DNA of the CDR3 is TGTGCCAGCAGTTTATCTCGCGGGAGTTACGAGCAGTACTTC.

This clonotype was found many times. The V call is TRBV29-1, the J call TRBJ1-1; 7 positions match TRBD1. This CDR3 comprises 12 residues. Per the germline V gene, CDR1 is SQVTM and CDR2 is ANQGSEA. Trimming cost V 5 bases and J 3 bases; bases outside gene matches: 3. CDR3 sequence reads: CSVTQGDTEAFF. As DNA, the CDR3 is TGCAGCGTTACCCAGGGGGACACTGAAGCTTTCTTT.

In this sample, this clonotype turned up many times. The gene calls are TRBV10-3 and TRBJ1-2; D is perhaps TRBD1 (6 bases). Germline loops: CDR1 ENHRY, CDR2 SYGVKD. CDR3 length: 13 residues. The germline V and J ends were trimmed by 6 bases and 0 bases, with 8 bases remaining between them. CDR3 residues: CAIRTGPNYGYTF. In DNA, the CDR3 is TGTGCCATCAGGACAGGCCCTAACTATGGCTACACCTTC.

This clonotype was observed a handful of times. The chain carries TRBV6-2 or TRBV6-3 and TRBJ2-1, with 8 positions matching TRBD2. Germline loops: CDR1 MNHEY, CDR2 SVGEGT. V lost 5 bases to trimming and J lost 0 bases; unmatched junction nucleotides: 6. This CDR3 region has 16 residues. The CDR3 region has the DNA TGTGCCAGCAGTACCGGAAGCGGGGGCTCCTACAATGAGCAGTTCTTC. It is translated as CASSTGSGGSYNEQFF.

This clonotype was picked up many times. CDR3 coding DNA: TGCGCCAGCAGCTTGGAAGGCAGGGGACACATTCAGTACTTC. Residues: CASSLEGRGHIQYF. V gene TRBV5-1 combines with J gene TRBJ2-4; tentative D call: TRBD1 (6 bases). With 0 bases removed from V and 8 bases from J, the gap between germline ends came to 12 bases. Per the germline V gene, CDR1 is SGHRS and CDR2 is YFSETQ. The CDR3 has 14 amino acids.